The 9 T cell receptor beta chains presented below share a single source sample, sequenced in a study of CD8+CD57+ T cells in acquired aplastic anemia. The study profiled TCR beta VDJ and CDR3 using genomic DNA as template. A single record per CDR3 protein comes from TCRdb applying MiXCR to the reads. The sample has 250,000 to 350,000 distinct CDR3 sequences, around 60% seen once. The source material was sorted CD4+, CD8+, or CD8+CD57+ T cells (not recorded which) from PBMCs. Receptors were obtained from a human donor with severe aplastic anemia or a healthy control (not recorded which).

The CDR3 loop is CASSEGLAGYNEQFF. The CDR3, as DNA: TGTGCCAGCAGCGAGGGACTAGCGGGCTACAATGAGCAGTTCTTC. The chain carries TRBV7-3 and TRBJ2-1, with 12 bases identical to TRBD2. The trim removed 5 bases at V and 3 bases at J, leaving 2 bases unmatched. Germline V lookup: CDR1 SGHTA, CDR2 FQGTGA. This CDR3 is 15 amino acids long.

The chain carries TRBV20-1 and TRBJ1-2; D is ambiguous. Trimming took 2 bases from V and 8 from J, leaving 9 bases between them. The CDR3 runs to 11 residues. Germline loops: CDR1 DFQATT, CDR2 SNEGSKA (reference sequence). For the CDR3, the DNA is TGCAGTGCTAGATACTTGAAGGGCTACACCTTC. It yields the protein CSARYLKGYTF.

The J gene is TRBJ2-1, the V gene TRBV7-8; 11 nucleotides align to TRBD1. The DNA end is a closer match to TRBJ2-5, so the J assignment may be wrong. This CDR3 has 15 residues. Germline CDR1 and CDR2: SGHVS and FQNEAQ. In DNA form, the CDR3 reads TGTGCCAGCAGCCCCGGACAGGGGGCAGGAGAGACCCAGTACTTC. Encoded protein: CASSPGQGAGETQYF.

This clonotype was seen ten or more times. This chain connects TRBV7-9 to TRBJ2-3; D is ambiguous. The CDR3 sequence is 16 residues long. V lost 5 bases to trimming and J lost 1 base, with 16 bases between them. Germline-derived CDR1 and CDR2 are SEHNR and FQNEAQ (reference sequence). The CDR3 DNA sequence: TGTGCCAGCAGCGCTACTGTGGCACACCGCACAGATACGCAGTATTTT. Amino acid sequence: CASSATVAHRTDTQYF.

This clonotype was seen at least ten times. The chain combines TRBV2 with TRBJ2-3, with 8 nucleotides matching TRBD1. Germline assignment: CDR1 SNHLY and CDR2 FYNNEI. Losses at the gene ends were 5 bases for V and 5 bases for J; bases not matched to a gene: 6. The CDR3 sequence is 14 residues long. The CDR3: CASSYTGGKDTQYF. DNA for the CDR3: TGTGCCAGCAGTTACACAGGGGGAAAAGATACGCAGTATTTT.

A few counts support this clonotype. The rearrangement links TRBV24-1 to TRBJ2-3; maybe TRBD1 (5 bases). The germline V gene encodes CDR1 KGHDR and CDR2 SFDVKD. The CDR3 consists of 17 residues. The germline V and J ends were trimmed by 5 bases and 1 base, with 18 bases remaining between them. CDR3 nucleotides: TGTGCCACCAGTGTGGGCTGGGGCGCATCCGGCACAGATACGCAGTATTTT. Protein product: CATSVGWGASGTDTQYF.

Notes on this clonotype: One junction end disagrees with the germline gene, perhaps due to a read error. V gene TRBV19 combines with J gene TRBJ2-1, with TRBD2 matching over 9 bases. CDR1 and CDR2 from the germline V gene are LNHDA and SQIVND (reference sequence). CDR3 length: 18 amino acids. The CDR3 protein is CASSRGAGGASSYNEQFF. The DNA of the CDR3 is TGTGCCAGCAGTAGGGGTGCGGGAGGGGCAAGCTCCTACAATGAGCAGTTCTTC.

Of note for this clonotype: A much larger clone differs from this one at a single base, so this may be a read error. This rearrangement joins TRBV20-1 to TRBJ2-5, with 10 nucleotides matching TRBD2. This CDR3 is 15 amino acids long. Germline assignment: CDR1 DFQATT and CDR2 SNEGSKA (reference sequence). CDR3 sequence: CSASPLAGLSKTRYF. The CDR3 DNA is TGCAGTGCTAGTCCACTAGCGGGGTTATCAAAGACCCGGTACTTC.

This clonotype occurred many times. The rearrangement links TRBV7-2 to TRBJ1-4; D call uncertain. CDR1 SGHTA and CDR2 FQGNSA come from the germline V gene. Trimming removed 5 bases at V and 7 bases at J, with 11 bases between. The CDR3 runs to 13 residues. CDR3 protein: CASSPSGSEKLFF. As DNA, the CDR3 is TGTGCCAGCAGCCCGTCGGGAAGTGAAAAACTGTTTTTT.